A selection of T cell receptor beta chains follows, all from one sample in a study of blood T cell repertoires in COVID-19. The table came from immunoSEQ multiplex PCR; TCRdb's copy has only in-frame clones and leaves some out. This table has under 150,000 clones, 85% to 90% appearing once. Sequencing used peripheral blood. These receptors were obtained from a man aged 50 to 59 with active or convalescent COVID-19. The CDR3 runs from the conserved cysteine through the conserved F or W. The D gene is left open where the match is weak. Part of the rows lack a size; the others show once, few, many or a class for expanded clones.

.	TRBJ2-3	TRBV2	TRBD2	TGTGCCAGCAGTGTACTAGCGGGAGCAGATACGCAGTATTTT	CASSVLAGADTQYF
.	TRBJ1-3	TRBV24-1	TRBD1	TGTGCCACCTCCCCGGGACAGGGGGCTGCTGGAAACACCATATATTTT	CATSPGQGAAGNTIYF
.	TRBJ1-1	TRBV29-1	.	TGCAGCGTTGGGGGGGGCAGGGGCAGAGTTTTGAACACTGAAGCTTTCTTT	CSVGGGRGRVLNTEAFF
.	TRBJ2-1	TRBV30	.	TGTGCCTGGAGCGATACCGGGATCCCACGGGATGAGCAGTTCTTC	CAWSDTGIPRDEQFF
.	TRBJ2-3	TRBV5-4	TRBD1	TGTGCCAGCAGCGCGTCGCCGGGACAGGGAACAGATACGCAGTATTTT	CASSASPGQGTDTQYF
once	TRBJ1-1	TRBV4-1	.	TGCGCCAGCAGCCAAGAAAGGGCAAGGACAGCCCGAGGGGGCACTGAAGCTTTCTTT	CASSQERARTARGGTEAFF
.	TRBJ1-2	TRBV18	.	TGTGCCAGCTCACCGGACACATACTATGGCTACACCTTC	CASSPDTYYGYTF
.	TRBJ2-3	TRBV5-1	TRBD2	TGCGCCAGCAGCCTGGGACTAGCGGGGGCCCCCCGCACAGATACGCAGTATTTT	CASSLGLAGAPRTDTQYF
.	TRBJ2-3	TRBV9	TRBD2	TGTGCCAGCAGCGTAGAGCTAGCGGGGTCCGATACGCAGTATTTT	CASSVELAGSDTQYF
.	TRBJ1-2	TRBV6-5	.	TGTGCCAGCACCGTGGGGGGACTTGCTAACTATGGCTACACCTTC	CASTVGGLANYGYTF
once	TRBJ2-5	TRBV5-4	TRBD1	TGTGCCAGCAGCTCCGGACAGGGGAAAGAGACCCAGTACTTC	CASSSGQGKETQYF
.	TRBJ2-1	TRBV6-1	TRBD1	TGTGCCAGCAGTGAAGCTGGACAGGGGGCTGGCAATGAGCAGTTCTTC	CASSEAGQGAGNEQFF
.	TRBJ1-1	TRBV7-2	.	TGTGCCAGCAGCTTAAGAGCCAACACTGAAGCTTTCTTT	CASSLRANTEAFF
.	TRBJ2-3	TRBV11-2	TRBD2	TGTGCCAGCAGCCTAGCGGTTGACGGGTCAGATACGCAGTATTTT	CASSLAVDGSDTQYF
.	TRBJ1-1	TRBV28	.	TGTGCCAGCAGTTTAGGGGACATGAACACTGAAGCTTTCTTT	CASSLGDMNTEAFF
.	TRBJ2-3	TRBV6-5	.	TGTGCCAGCAGTCGAGGCGGGGGCGGCACAGATACGCAGTATTTT	CASSRGGGGTDTQYF
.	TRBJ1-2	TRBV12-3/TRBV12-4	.	TGTGCCAGCGTACCCGGTAGCAACTATGGCTACACCTTC	CASVPGSNYGYTF
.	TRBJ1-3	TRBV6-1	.	TGTGCCAGCAGTGAAGTATTAGGGGGGGCCACCCTAACGTCTGGAAACACCATATATTTT	CASSEVLGGATLTSGNTIYF
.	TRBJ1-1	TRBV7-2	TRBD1	TGTGCCAGCAGCTTAGCCCCAGGACAGGGGTACACTGAAGCTTTCTTT	CASSLAPGQGYTEAFF
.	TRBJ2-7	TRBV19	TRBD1	TGTGCCAGTAGTCACAGGGGGCGCCCCTCCTACGAGCAGTACTTC	CASSHRGRPSYEQYF
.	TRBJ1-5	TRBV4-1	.	TGCGCCAGCAGCCAAGATCCGGCGCAGGGGCCGGGAGGGCCCCAGCATTTT	CASSQDPAQGPGGPQHF
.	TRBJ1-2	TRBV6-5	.	TGTGCCAGCAGCAACAGCTATGGCTACACCTTC	CASSNSYGYTF
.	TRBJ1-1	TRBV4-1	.	TGCGCCAGCAGCCAACGGGGGAAGGGCACAGCCACTGAAGCTTTCTTT	CASSQRGKGTATEAFF
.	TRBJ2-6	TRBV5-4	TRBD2	TGTGCCAGCAGCTTGAACCCGGGGGGGCTGGGGGCCAACGTCCTGACTTTC	CASSLNPGGLGANVLTF
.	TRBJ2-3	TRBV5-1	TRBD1	TGCGCCAGCAGCTTAGCCGGGACAGGGGGCACAGATACGCAGTATTTT	CASSLAGTGGTDTQYF
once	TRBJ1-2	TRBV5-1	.	TGCGCCAGCAGCTTGGGGACAGCGGTTTATGGCTACACCTTC	CASSLGTAVYGYTF
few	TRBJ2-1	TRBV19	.	TGTGCCAGTAGTATAGATACCCAGATCCATGAGCAGTTCTTC	CASSIDTQIHEQFF
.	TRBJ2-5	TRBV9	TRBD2	TGTGCCAGGACTCTGAGACGCGGGGGAAAAGAGACCCAGTACTTC	CARTLRRGGKETQYF
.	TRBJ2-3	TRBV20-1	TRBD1	TGCAGTGCTAGTAGGGGGCAAACGCAGTATTTT	CSASRGQTQYF
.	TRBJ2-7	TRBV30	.	TGTGCCTGGAGTAGGGACACGGCCTACGAGCAGTACTTC	CAWSRDTAYEQYF
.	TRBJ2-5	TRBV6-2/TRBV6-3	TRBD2	TGTGCCAGCAGTTTTAGCGGGGGGCCGACGGAGACCCAGTACTTC	CASSFSGGPTETQYF
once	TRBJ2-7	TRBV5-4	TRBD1	TGTGCCAGCAGCTTAACCTTTAACAGGGGGCCGGGTGAGCAGTACTTC	CASSLTFNRGPGEQYF
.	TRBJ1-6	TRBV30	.	TGTGCCTGGATCCCTGGGACTTTTAGAAATTCACCCCTCCACTTT	CAWIPGTFRNSPLHF
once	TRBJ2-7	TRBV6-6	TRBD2	TGTGCCAGCAGCCCCCCGGGAGGATCCTACGAGCAGTACTTC	CASSPPGGSYEQYF
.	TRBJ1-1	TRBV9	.	TGTGCCAGCAGCAGGAGAGGGAACACTGAAGCTTTCTTT	CASSRRGNTEAFF
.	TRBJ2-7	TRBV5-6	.	TGTGCCAGCAGCTTGATGGGACTGCAGTACTTC	CASSLMGLQYF
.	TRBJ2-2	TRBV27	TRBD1	TGTGCCAGCAGGAGACAGGGGGCCGCGAACACCGGGGAGCTGTTTTTT	CASRRQGAANTGELFF
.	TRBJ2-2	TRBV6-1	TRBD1	TGTGCCAGCAGTGAAAACGACAGGGCGAACACCGGGGAGCTGTTTTTT	CASSENDRANTGELFF
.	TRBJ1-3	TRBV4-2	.	TGTGCCAGCAGCCAAGAAGGTGGACTGAACTCTGGAAACACCATATATTTT	CASSQEGGLNSGNTIYF
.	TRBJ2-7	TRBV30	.	TGTGCCTGGAGTGTACCACAGCCGCCCTACGAGCAGTACTTC	CAWSVPQPPYEQYF
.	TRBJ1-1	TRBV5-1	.	TGCGCCAGCAGCTTGTTGTTGGGGGGGCTGAACACTGAAGCTTTCTTT	CASSLLLGGLNTEAFF
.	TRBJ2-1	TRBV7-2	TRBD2	TGTGCCAGCAGCCCGCTAGCGGGGAGCTCCTACAATGAGCAGTTCTTC	CASSPLAGSSYNEQFF
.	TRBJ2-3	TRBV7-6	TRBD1	TGTGCCAGCAGCTCGGACCGGGACAGGTTGACAGATACGCAGTATTTT	CASSSDRDRLTDTQYF
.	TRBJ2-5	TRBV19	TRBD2	TGTGCCAGTAGTATAGGGGGACTAGCGGGAGTTCGAGAGACCCAGTACTTC	CASSIGGLAGVRETQYF
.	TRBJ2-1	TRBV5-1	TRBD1	TGCGCCAGCAGCTTGGCCCAGACAGGGAATGAGCAGTTCTTC	CASSLAQTGNEQFF
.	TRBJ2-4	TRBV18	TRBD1	TGTGCCAGCTCACCAACCGGGACAGGGGGCAGTATTCAGTACTTC	CASSPTGTGGSIQYF
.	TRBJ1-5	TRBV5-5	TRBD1	TGTGCCAGCAGCCGGACAGGAGTAGGCAATCAGCCCCAGCATTTT	CASSRTGVGNQPQHF
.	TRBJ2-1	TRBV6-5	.	TGTGCCAGCAGAGGCGGCAATGAGCAGTTCTTC	CASRGGNEQFF
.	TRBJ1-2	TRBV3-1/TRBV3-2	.	TGTGCCAGCAGCCAAAAGGGGCAGATACAGATCTATGGCTACACCTTC	CASSQKGQIQIYGYTF